Below, one T cell receptor beta chain is given with its context. Its specific antigen is unknown. Base qualities are missing; no much larger clone stands one base away. Collaborating institutions collected whole blood in K2EDTA tubes following their own protocols. Collaborator samples were shipped for TCRbeta analysis as frozen whole blood, isolated PBMCs, or DNA extracted from either sample type. The data belong to a study of blood T cell repertoires in COVID-19 (dated by TCRdb to 2020 to 2021). At the level of the whole study: Samples from collaborators originated in the United States, Italy and Spain and spanned both the acute and convalescent phases of COVID-19. The prospective study material was composed of cDNA or gDNA derived from T cells, B-cell-depleted T cells, or PBMCs. Deeply sampled blood TCRbeta repertoires from subjects exposed to, actively infected with, or recovered from COVID-19 were included in the dataset. The repertoires were made available in a free public database intended to serve as a resource for research on the immune response to SARS-CoV-2. Samples were obtained from the ongoing ImmuneRACE study (first 160 participants) and from roughly 1,300 subjects provided by 6 global collaborators. The sample metadata nearly always contained a de-identified subject ID, COVID-19 status, age in years and sex. Where available, HLA class I and class II types were obtained from metadata supplied by the sample provider rather than from assay-based typing.

General conclusions and limits of the study: The amount of clinical and demographic metadata varied by source and participant and was provided uncurated.

TCRbeta CDR3 regions were amplified from genomic DNA by means of the immunoSEQ Assay, a bias-controlled multiplex PCR. Regarding the original processing steps: Nucleated cell counts per sample were estimated from amplification of reference gene primers within the assay. To quantify the absolute abundance of each unique TCRbeta CDR3 rearrangement, sequence reads were collapsed and filtered. For each sample, productive Simpson clonality was calculated as the square root of Simpson's diversity index across productive rearrangements. TCRdb retrieved this table from immuneACCESS and kept in-frame rearrangements only. Not all clones are present; in checked studies, unresolved V genes account for under half, and no reason is known for the remainder. V, J and clone size were drawn from that table, and D and trimming were deduced from the DNA. The sample table shows roughly 200,000 clones, and around four fifths are seen once. 6.5% to 8% of the sample is held by the ten biggest clonotypes.

Sequenced input: peripheral blood. This receptor was identified in a man aged 70-80 years with active or convalescent COVID-19.

The nucleotide sequence is given as TGCGCCAGCAGCCTAAGACAGGGAGGTGAAAAACTGTTTTTT. Translated, this is CASSLRQGGEKLFF. This chain is built from TRBV4-1 and TRBJ1-4; 7 central bases correspond to TRBD1. The junction shows trimming of 4 bases on V and 7 bases on J, and the gene matches do not reach 6 bases of it. Inclusive of the bounding cysteine and phenylalanine, the CDR3 is 14 residues long. Kept here is only the CDR3 DNA, which spans 42 bases and is read in frame from base 1. Reading the germline V gene gives CDR1 MGHRA and CDR2 YSYEKL.